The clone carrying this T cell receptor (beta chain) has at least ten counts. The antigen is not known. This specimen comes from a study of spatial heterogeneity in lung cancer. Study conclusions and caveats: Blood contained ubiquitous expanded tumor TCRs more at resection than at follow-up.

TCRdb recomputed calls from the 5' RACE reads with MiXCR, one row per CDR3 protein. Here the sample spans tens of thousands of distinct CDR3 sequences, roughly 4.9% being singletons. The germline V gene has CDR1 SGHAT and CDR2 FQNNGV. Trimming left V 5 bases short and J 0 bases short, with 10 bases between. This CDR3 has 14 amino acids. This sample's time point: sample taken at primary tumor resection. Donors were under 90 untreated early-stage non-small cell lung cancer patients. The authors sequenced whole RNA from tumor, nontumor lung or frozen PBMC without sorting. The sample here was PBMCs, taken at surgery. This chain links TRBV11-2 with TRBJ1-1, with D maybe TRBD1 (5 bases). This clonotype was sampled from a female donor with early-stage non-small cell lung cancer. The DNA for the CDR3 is TGTGCCAGCAGCGGAGGGGTCATGAACACTGAAGCTTTCTTT. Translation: CASSGGVMNTEAFF.